This T cell receptor (beta chain) was obtained from a study of T cell changes during pregnancy in multiple sclerosis. Profiled with immunoSEQ multiplex PCR; TCRdb holds only in-frame clones, not every one. The table records approximately 100,000 clones, just over 90% of them present only once. The CDR3 is made up of 14 amino acids. CDR1 and CDR2 (germline): SGHDT, YYEEEE. Trimming shortened V by 4 bases and J by 1 base, and 11 bases separated the two germline ends. The material sequenced was peripheral blood, taken after pregnancy. This chain connects TRBV5-6 to TRBJ1-1, with D possibly TRBD1 on 6 matching bases. The source is a female donor in good health, enrolled as a control in a pregnancy study. The CDR3 is CASSPGHPNTEAFF. CDR3 DNA sequence: TGTGCCAGCAGCCCGGGACATCCGAACACTGAAGCTTTCTTT. Using reference TRBV5-6 and TRBJ1-1 for the parts outside the CDR3, the full variable domain is DAGVTQSPTHLIKTRGQQVTLRCSPKSGHDTVSWYQQALGQGPQFIFQYYEEEERQRGNFPDRFSGHQFPNYSSELNVNALLLGDSALYLCASSPGHPNTEAFFGQGTRLTVV.